One sample yielded the 10 T cell receptor beta chains listed below, sequenced in a study of identical twins. In TCRdb, the 5' RACE reads were re-called with MiXCR into one record per CDR3 protein. The profile shows roughly 1.6 million distinct CDR3 sequences, around 33% of them singletons. The source material was cord blood. The receptor source for this set is a newborn girl in good health.

This chain connects TRBV3-1 to TRBJ2-1; TRBD2 matches 9 bases. The germline gives CDR1 LGHDT, CDR2 YNNKEL (reference sequence). V lost 4 bases, J lost 8 bases, and 12 bases stayed unmatched. This CDR3 contains 16 residues. Here the CDR3 reads CASSLWRGGVLHEQFF. CDR3 sequence (DNA): TGTGCCAGCAGCCTTTGGCGGGGGGGCGTTTTACATGAGCAGTTCTTC.

The chain combines TRBV9 with TRBJ2-7; no clear D. TRBJ2-5 matches the DNA end more closely, so the J call is doubtful. This CDR3 contains 15 residues. Germline CDR1 is SGDLS and CDR2 is YYNGEE. CDR3 sequence: CASSVDTRSRETQYF. Written as DNA, the CDR3 is TGTGCCAGCAGCGTAGACACTCGTAGTCGAGAGACCCAGTACTTC.

This clonotype was seen repeatedly, ten times or more. The chain has TRBV10-3 and TRBJ2-7; the D is unclear. Germline-derived CDR1 and CDR2 are ENHRY and SYGVKD. There are 13 residues in the CDR3. Deletions cut 4 bases from V and 4 bases from J, with 11 bases between. This CDR3 is CAISGQPPYEQYF. For the CDR3, the DNA is TGTGCCATCAGTGGCCAGCCCCCTTACGAGCAGTACTTC.

Comment on this clonotype: Its ends do not fully match the called genes, so a read error is possible. The V gene is TRBV11-2, the J gene TRBJ2-4; 7 nucleotides agree with TRBD1. In germline, CDR1 is SGHAT, CDR2 FQNNGV. The CDR3 is 17 residues long. CDR3 coding DNA: TGTGCCCGCAGCTATAAGCCCGGGACAGACCCCAAAAACATTCAGTACTTC. This gives the protein CARSYKPGTDPKNIQYF.

In its sample, this clonotype was seen a few times. This chain links TRBV7-9 with TRBJ2-3, with 12 positions matching TRBD2. Trimming removed 8 bases from V and 3 bases from J; junction bases left unmatched: 3. The CDR3 contains 14 residues. Per germline, CDR1 SEHNR and CDR2 FQNEAQ (reference sequence). CDR3 in amino acids: CASATSGRTDTQYF. For the CDR3, the DNA is TGTGCCAGCGCGACTAGCGGGAGAACAGATACGCAGTATTTT.

V usage is TRBV7-8 and J usage is TRBJ2-3, with 9 bases lining up with TRBD1. This CDR3 spans 14 amino acids. The germline gives CDR1 SGHVS, CDR2 FQNEAQ. V lost 4 bases and J lost 4; bases outside the gene matches: 3. This CDR3 is CASSWTGVADTQYF. In nucleotides, the CDR3 is TGTGCCAGCAGCTGGACAGGGGTGGCAGATACGCAGTATTTT.

V usage is TRBV25-1 and J usage is TRBJ2-5; 13 bases are a match to TRBD2. After removal of 6 bases from V and 11 bases from J, the junction contained 9 bases not matched to a gene. The CDR3 has 14 residues. Germline CDR1 reads MGHDK; CDR2 reads SYGVNS. The CDR3 spells CASRGTSGTNEQYF. In DNA form, the CDR3 reads TGTGCCAGCAGGGGGACTAGCGGGACGAATGAGCAGTACTTC.

The chain is built from TRBV4-1 and TRBJ2-3; D unresolved. Trimming stripped 0 bases from V and 6 bases from J, with 10 bases between. Germline lookup yields CDR1 MGHRA and CDR2 YSYEKL. The CDR3 sequence is 14 residues long. DNA for the CDR3: TGCGCCAGCAGCCAAGATCCGACGGCGGATACGCAGTATTTT. It yields the protein CASSQDPTADTQYF.

There are many counts of this clonotype. The chain joins TRBV7-2 to TRBJ1-5, with 10 positions matching TRBD1. Germline V gene lookup returns CDR1 SGHTA and CDR2 FQGNSA. The CDR3 has 16 amino acids. The V gene end was trimmed by 0 bases and the J gene end by 4 bases; junction bases not matched to a gene: 3. In DNA form, the CDR3 reads TGTGCCAGCAGCTTAGCGGGGACAGGGGTAAATCAGCCCCAGCATTTT. The encoded protein is CASSLAGTGVNQPQHF.

The chain combines TRBV20-1 with TRBJ2-7; D remains ambiguous. This CDR3 region has 13 residues. Between the trimmed V and J ends, which lost 6 bases and 3 bases, there was a span of 15 bases. Germline-derived CDR1 and CDR2 are DFQATT and SNEGSKA (reference sequence). The DNA of the CDR3 is TGCAGTGCCATAGACTCCCCCTACTACGAGCAGTACTTC. Its protein product is CSAIDSPYYEQYF.